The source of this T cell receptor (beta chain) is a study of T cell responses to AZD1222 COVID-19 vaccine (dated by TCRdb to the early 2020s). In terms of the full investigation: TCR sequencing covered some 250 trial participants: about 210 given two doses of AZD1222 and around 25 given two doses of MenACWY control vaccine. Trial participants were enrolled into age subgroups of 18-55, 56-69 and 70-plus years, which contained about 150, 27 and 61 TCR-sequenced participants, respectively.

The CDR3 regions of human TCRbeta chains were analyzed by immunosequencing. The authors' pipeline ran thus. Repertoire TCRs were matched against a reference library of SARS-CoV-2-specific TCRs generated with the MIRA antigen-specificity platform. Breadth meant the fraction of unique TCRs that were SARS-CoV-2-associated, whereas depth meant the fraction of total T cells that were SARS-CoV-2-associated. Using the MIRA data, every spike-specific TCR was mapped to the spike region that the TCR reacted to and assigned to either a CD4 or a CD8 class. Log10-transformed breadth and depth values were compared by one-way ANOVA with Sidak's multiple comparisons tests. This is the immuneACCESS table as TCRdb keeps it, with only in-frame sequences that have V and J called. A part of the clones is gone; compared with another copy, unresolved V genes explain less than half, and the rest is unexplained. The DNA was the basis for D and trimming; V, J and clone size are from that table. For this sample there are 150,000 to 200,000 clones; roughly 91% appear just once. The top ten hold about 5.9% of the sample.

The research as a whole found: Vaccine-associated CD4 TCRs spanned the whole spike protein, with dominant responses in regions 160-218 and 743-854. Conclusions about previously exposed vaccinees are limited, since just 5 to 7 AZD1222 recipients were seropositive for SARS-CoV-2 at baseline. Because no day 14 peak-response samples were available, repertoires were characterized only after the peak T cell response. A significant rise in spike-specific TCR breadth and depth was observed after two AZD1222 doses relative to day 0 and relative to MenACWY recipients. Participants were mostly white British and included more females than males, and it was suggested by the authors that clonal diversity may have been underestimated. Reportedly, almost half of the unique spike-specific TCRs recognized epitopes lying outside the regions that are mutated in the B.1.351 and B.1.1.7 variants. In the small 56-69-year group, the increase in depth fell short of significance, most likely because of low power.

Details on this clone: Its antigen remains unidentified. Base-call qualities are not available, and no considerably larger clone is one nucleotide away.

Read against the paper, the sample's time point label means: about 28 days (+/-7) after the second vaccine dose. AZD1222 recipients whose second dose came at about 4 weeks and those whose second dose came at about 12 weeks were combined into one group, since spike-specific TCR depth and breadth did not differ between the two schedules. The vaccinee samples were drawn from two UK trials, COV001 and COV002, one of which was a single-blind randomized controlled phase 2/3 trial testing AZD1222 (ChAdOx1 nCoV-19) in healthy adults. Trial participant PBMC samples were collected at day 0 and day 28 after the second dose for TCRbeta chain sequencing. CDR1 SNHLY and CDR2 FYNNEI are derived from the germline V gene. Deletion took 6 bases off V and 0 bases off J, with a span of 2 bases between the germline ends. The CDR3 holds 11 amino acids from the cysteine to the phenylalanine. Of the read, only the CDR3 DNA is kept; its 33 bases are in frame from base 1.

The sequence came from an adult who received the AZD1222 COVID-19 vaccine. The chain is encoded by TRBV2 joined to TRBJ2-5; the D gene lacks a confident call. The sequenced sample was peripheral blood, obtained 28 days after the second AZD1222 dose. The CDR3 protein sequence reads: CASRYQETQYF. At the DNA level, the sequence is TGTGCCAGCAGGTACCAAGAGACCCAGTACTTC.